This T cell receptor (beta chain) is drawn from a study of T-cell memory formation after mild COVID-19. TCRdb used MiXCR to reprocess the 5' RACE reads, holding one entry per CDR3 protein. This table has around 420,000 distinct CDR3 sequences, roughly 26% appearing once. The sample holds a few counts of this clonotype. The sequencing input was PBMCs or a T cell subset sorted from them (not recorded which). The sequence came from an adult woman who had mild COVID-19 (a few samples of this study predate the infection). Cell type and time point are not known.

CDR3 in DNA: TGTGCCAGCAGCATGCGGGGCGGCCAAGAGACCCAGTACTTC. It is translated as CASSMRGGQETQYF. This chain joins TRBV7-9 and TRBJ2-5; maybe TRBD2 (6 bases). Trimming stripped 5 bases from V and 1 base from J, with 11 bases between. The germline CDR1 and CDR2 sequences are SEHNR and FQNEAQ (reference sequence). The CDR3 runs to 14 residues.